This section outlines one T cell receptor beta chain sequence together with its context. There is no known antigen for this receptor. One base away there is no much larger clone; base qualities are not given. The data derive from a study of post-analysis software for immune sequencing data (dated by TCRdb to between 2014 and 2017). Concerning the study at large: Relapsing-remitting, secondary progressive and progressive-relapsing multiple sclerosis were recorded as disease courses, and subtype annotation was lacking for some patients. The patient repertoires were compared against some twelve previously published healthy control repertoires obtained from donors aged roughly 6 to 28 years. A subset of samples was prepared in parallel using single-end sample barcoding, then pooled and co-amplified after Illumina adapter ligation. The paper's findings and limits, for the study overall: Direct clustering with F measure showed strong co-clustering of samples prepared in the same batch, prompting a batch-effect correction. Roughly 5 TRBV segments, including TRBV5-6, TRBV5-1 and TRBV20-1, were significantly more frequent in patients than controls. Normalized Chao1 diversity was significantly lower in multiple sclerosis patients than controls, suggesting substantial peripheral T-cell clonal expansion. The control group was slightly older than the multiple sclerosis patient group.

The CDR3 starts with the cysteine, ends with the phenylalanine, and has 14 residues. The only DNA kept is the CDR3, 42 bases in frame from the first base. A distance of 15 bases separates the germline ends of V and J, which lose 6 bases and 4 bases respectively. The germline V gene (reference sequence) specifies MNHEY as CDR1 and SMNVEV as CDR2. To demonstrate the VDJtools post-analysis software, the study profiled TCR beta repertoires from the peripheral blood of approximately twelve young patients with multiple sclerosis. The patients with multiple sclerosis were children and adolescents between about 6 and 16 years of age. Libraries were constructed by PCR. Sequenced using an Illumina HiSeq 2500. To reduce PCR and sequencing biases, unique molecular identifiers were incorporated into the TCR beta cDNA libraries. Every 1 to 10 million input T cells yielded approximately 500,000 cDNA molecules, meaning each molecule approximated one T cell. Patient libraries were prepared and sequenced with the same protocol used for the earlier healthy control dataset. Within a given batch, samples were prepared together, multiplexed and sequenced on the same HiSeq lane. The original pipeline was this. Raw barcoded reads were processed with MIGEC, discarding single-read molecular identifier groups before consensus assembly and CDR3 extraction. VDJtools was used for post-analysis of the clonotype tables, and diversity was normalized by down-sampling every dataset to the size of the smallest sample. To correct batch-related cross-sample contamination, repertoire overlap clustering matched CDR3 amino acid sequences but not nucleotide sequences. TCRdb reran the public reads through fastp at Q25 and MiXCR, keeping productive beta chains. Entries are consolidated by CDR3 protein sequence, retaining the most common genes and DNA. TCRdb, not the authors, supplied the V and J calls. This sample gives approximately 730,000 distinct CDR3 sequences in total; roughly 27% of them show up just once. Of the sample, about 0.5% is held by the ten largest clones.

This receptor chain uses TRBV27 and TRBJ1-1; TRBD1 is a possible D gene, resting on 5 matching bases. Sequenced: blood. The clonotype comes from a girl aged 5-17 years with multiple sclerosis. CDR3 protein: CASRGARYGTEAFF. The nucleotide sequence is TGTGCCAGCAGAGGGGCCCGGTATGGCACTGAAGCTTTCTTT.